The 29 T cell receptor beta chains below were found in one sample sequenced in a study of radiotherapy plus CTLA-4 blockade in lung cancer. Some clones are missing from TCRdb's copy, which holds only in-frame ones; the method was immunoSEQ multiplex PCR. The sample yields around 18,000 clones, roughly 88% seen once. The sample in question was peripheral blood, obtained from a patient treated with radiotherapy plus ipilimumab. Source of these receptors: a human donor with non-small cell lung cancer whose response to radiotherapy plus ipilimumab could not be evaluated.

The genes are TRBV2 and TRBJ2-7; TRBD1 aligns across 7 bases. V lost 3 bases, J lost 2 bases, and 4 bases stayed unmatched. This CDR3 has 14 residues. Germline lookup yields CDR1 SNHLY and CDR2 FYNNEI. CDR3 region: CASSDQGVAYEQYF. The CDR3 DNA follows: TGTGCCAGCAGTGATCAGGGGGTGGCCTACGAGCAGTACTTC.

The chain joins TRBV18 to TRBJ1-1; D possibly corresponds to TRBD1 (5 bases). Germline V gene lookup returns CDR1 KGHSH and CDR2 LQKENI. The V end was cut by 3 bases, the J end by 5 bases, with 10 bases between. The CDR3 length is 13 residues. The DNA of the CDR3 is TGTGCCAGCTCACCGGCAGGGCGGACTGAAGCTTTCTTT. It codes for CASSPAGRTEAFF. Together with reference TRBV18 and TRBJ1-1, the CDR3 gives the full variable domain: NAGVMQNPRHLVRRRGQEARLRCSPMKGHSHVYWYRQLPEEGLKFMVYLQKENIIDESGMPKERFSAEFPKEGPSILRIQQVVRGDSAAYFCASSPAGRTEAFFGQGTRLTVV.

V and J are TRBV18 and TRBJ1-1; unclear D gene. From germline, CDR1 is KGHSH and CDR2 LQKENI. The CDR3 is 16 residues long. With 1 base removed from V and 0 bases from J, the gap between germline ends came to 12 bases. The CDR3, as DNA: TGTGCCAGCTCACCACTTCCTAGGCAGATGAACACTGAAGCTTTCTTT. Translated, it gives CASSPLPRQMNTEAFF.

The table lists this clone with a few counts. This sequence joins TRBV7-9 and TRBJ2-5; 11 bases line up with TRBD1. This CDR3 has 15 amino acids. V lost 5 bases and J lost 2; bases outside the gene matches: 4. Germline V gene lookup returns CDR1 SEHNR and CDR2 FQNEAQ (reference sequence). Here the CDR3 DNA reads TGTGCCAGCAGCCACCGGGACAGGGGGCAAGAGACCCAGTACTTC. Residues: CASSHRDRGQETQYF.

The chain recombines TRBV10-3 with TRBJ2-7, with 14 bases matching TRBD2. The V gene's germline CDR1 is ENHRY and CDR2 SYGVKD. V gave up 10 bases and J gave up 4 bases; unmatched junction bases: 9. The CDR3 is 15 amino acids. The CDR3 nucleotides are TGTGCCACTTATACCGGGACTAGCGGGAGTTACGAGCAGTACTTC. Its translation is CATYTGTSGSYEQYF.

This clone appeared once. This chain uses TRBV13 with TRBJ1-5; D is undetermined. CDR3 length equals 13 residues. Germline values: CDR1 PRHDT, CDR2 FYEKMQ (reference sequence). V lost 2 bases and J 0 bases, leaving 2 bases between the germline ends. The CDR3 coding sequence is TGTGCCAGCAGCTTACGTAGCAATCAGCCCCAGCATTTT. Translation gives CASSLRSNQPQHF. Full variable domain (outside the CDR3, taken from reference TRBV13 and TRBJ1-5): AAGVIQSPRHLIKEKRETATLKCYPIPRHDTVYWYQQGPGQDPQFLISFYEKMQSDKGSIPDRFSAQQFSDYHSELNMSSLELGDSALYFCASSLRSNQPQHFGDGTRLSIL.

CDR3 DNA sequence: TGTGCCAGCAGCGCCCAACAGGGCCCTGGGGCCAACGTCCTGACTTTC. Translated, it gives CASSAQQGPGANVLTF. The rearrangement uses TRBV7-8 and TRBJ2-6; the D gene is possibly TRBD1 (6 bases). V was cut by 5 bases and J by 2 bases, with 13 bases left in between. CDR3 length: 16 amino acids. Germline-derived CDR1 and CDR2 are SGHVS and FQNEAQ.

This clone was found once. The V and J genes are TRBV6-6 and TRBJ1-2; D is uncertain. The CDR3 consists of 16 residues. V lost 0 bases, J lost 4 bases, and 15 bases lay in between. Germline CDR1 is MNHNY and CDR2 is SVGAGI (reference sequence). This CDR3 is CASSYSNTYSSYGYTF. As DNA, the CDR3 is TGTGCCAGCAGTTACTCGAATACCTATTCCTCCTATGGCTACACCTTC.

This sequence joins TRBV27 and TRBJ2-7, with 12 positions matching TRBD2. Germline V gives CDR1 MNHEY, CDR2 SMNVEV (reference sequence). With V trimmed by 8 bases and J by 5 bases, 13 bases remained unmatched. The CDR3 loop spans 16 amino acids. The DNA for the CDR3 is TGTGCCAGCTGGCGGGCTAGCGGGGGGGCTGTAAACGAGCAGTACTTC. It encodes CASWRASGGAVNEQYF.

The chain links TRBV7-2 to TRBJ2-2; TRBD1 is a possible D gene (6 bases). Trimming removed 6 bases at V and 3 bases at J, with 11 bases between. Germline CDR1 reads SGHTA; CDR2 reads FQGNSA. There are 14 residues in the CDR3. CDR3 loop: CASREQGDTGELFF. In nucleotides, the CDR3 is TGTGCCAGCAGGGAACAGGGAGACACCGGGGAGCTGTTTTTT. Supplemented by reference TRBV7-2 and TRBJ2-2, the full variable domain reads GAGVSQSPSNKVTEKGKDVELRCDPISGHTALYWYRQSLGQGLEFLIYFQGNSAPDKSGLPSDRFSAERTGGSVSTLTIQRTQQEDSAVYLCASREQGDTGELFFGEGSRLTVL.

The chain recombines TRBV5-1 with TRBJ2-3; TRBD2 matches at 9 bases. Germline assignment: CDR1 SGHRS and CDR2 YFSETQ. This CDR3 contains 17 residues. Trimming at V came to 0 bases and at J to 1 base, leaving 6 bases not matched to a gene. CDR3 nucleotide sequence: TGCGCCAGCAGCTTGGAGGGGCGGGGGGGAGGCACAGATACGCAGTATTTT. It codes for CASSLEGRGGGTDTQYF.

CDR3 sequence: CASQVAEPTDTQYF. CDR3 bases: TGTGCCAGCCAAGTCGCGGAACCCACAGATACGCAGTATTTT. This chain joins TRBV7-9 and TRBJ2-3; D is uncertain. The V and J ends lost 8 bases and 2 bases respectively, with 14 bases between them. This CDR3 spans 14 amino acids. Germline CDR1 and CDR2: SEHNR and FQNEAQ (reference sequence). The variable domain in full, completed from reference TRBV7-9 and TRBJ2-3, reads DTGVSQNPRHKITKRGQNVTFRCDPISEHNRLYWYRQTLGQGPEFLTYFQNEAQLEKSRLLSDRFSAERPKGSFSTLEIQRTEQGDSAMYLCASQVAEPTDTQYFGPGTRLTVL.

CDR3 sequence (DNA): TGTGCCAGCAGCTTGGGGCCAGGGCGTAGCAATCAGCCCCAGCATTTT. Translation: CASSLGPGRSNQPQHF. V and J are TRBV5-8 and TRBJ1-5; tentatively, D is TRBD1 (5 bases). The CDR3 consists of 16 residues. CDR1 is SGHTS and CDR2 is YDEGEE in the germline V gene. Trimming took 0 bases from V and 0 from J, leaving 10 bases between them.

The rearrangement uses TRBV19 and TRBJ1-2; TRBD1 is a possible D gene (6 bases). Germline V lookup: CDR1 LNHDA, CDR2 SQIVND (reference sequence). The CDR3 covers 12 residues. V lost 8 bases and J 6 bases, leaving 13 bases between the germline ends. The CDR3 DNA reads as TGTGCCAGTCTCTCAGGGGTGCATGGCTACACCTTC. Translated, it gives CASLSGVHGYTF. Full variable domain (remainder filled in from reference TRBV19 and TRBJ1-2): DGGITQSPKYLFRKEGQNVTLSCEQNLNHDAMYWYRQDPGQGLRLIYYSQIVNDFQKGDIAEGYSVSREKKESFPLTVTSAQKNPTAFYLCASLSGVHGYTFGSGTRLTVV.

The chain recombines TRBV4-3 with TRBJ1-1; maybe TRBD1 (6 bases). There are 15 residues in the CDR3. In germline, CDR1 is LGHNA, CDR2 YSLEER. Trimming cost V 0 bases and J 3 bases, with 11 bases left between them. The CDR3 DNA reads TGCGCCAGCAGCCAAGAACCGCAGGGGCACACTGAAGCTTTCTTT. This encodes CASSQEPQGHTEAFF.

The V and J genes are TRBV5-1 and TRBJ2-2, with D perhaps matching TRBD2 (6 bases). V lost 5 bases and J lost 0, with 20 bases in between. The CDR3 is made up of 18 amino acids. The V gene's germline CDR1 is SGHRS and CDR2 YFSETQ. The CDR3 sequence: CASSPWTAGSANTGELFF. The CDR3 DNA follows: TGCGCCAGCAGTCCCTGGACGGCGGGGTCCGCGAACACCGGGGAGCTGTTTTTT.

The chain joins TRBV6-6 to TRBJ2-7, with TRBD2 identical over 9 bases. Germline assignment: CDR1 MNHNY and CDR2 SVGAGI (reference sequence). This CDR3 region has 14 residues. The V gene end was trimmed by 10 bases and the J gene end by 5 bases; junction bases not matched to a gene: 12. The CDR3 is CATGERTSVHEQYF. The CDR3 nucleotides read TGTGCCACCGGGGAGCGGACTAGCGTCCACGAGCAGTACTTC.

The chain is built from TRBV2 and TRBJ1-2, with 10 bases matching TRBD1. V lost 8 bases to trimming and J lost 8 bases; unmatched junction nucleotides: 8. The CDR3 extends over 13 amino acids. In germline, CDR1 is SNHLY, CDR2 FYNNEI. The CDR3 region has the DNA TGTGCCAGCCGGACGGGACAGGGGCGAGGCTACACCTTC. It codes for CASRTGQGRGYTF. The full variable domain, in which reference TRBV2 and TRBJ1-2 provide the parts outside the CDR3, is EPEVTQTPSHQVTQMGQEVILRCVPISNHLYFYWYRQILGQKVEFLVSFYNNEISEKSEIFDDQFSVERPDGSNFTLKIRSTKLEDSAMYFCASRTGQGRGYTFGSGTRLTVV.

This rearrangement joins TRBV28 to TRBJ2-7, with 15 bases aligning to TRBD2. The trim removed 6 bases at V and 3 bases at J, leaving 18 bases unmatched. Germline V gene lookup returns CDR1 MDHEN and CDR2 SYDVKM. This CDR3 region has 20 residues. CDR3 sequence (DNA): TGTGCCAGCAGCTCAATAAGGACTAGCGGGAGGGTATTAAGGGGCTACGAGCAGTACTTC. This gives the protein CASSSIRTSGRVLRGYEQYF.

The chain uses TRBV27 and TRBJ2-1; 10 bases align to TRBD2. This CDR3 contains 13 residues. The V gene's germline CDR1 is MNHEY and CDR2 SMNVEV (reference sequence). The J segment lost 10 bases and the V segment lost 7 bases, leaving 7 bases of the junction unmatched. The CDR3 region has the DNA TGTGCCAGCACTAGCGGGGGCCGGGGGGAGCAGTTCTTC. Translated, it gives CASTSGGRGEQFF.

The genes are TRBV6-1 and TRBJ1-1, with TRBD1 identical over 9 bases. Losses at the gene ends were 2 bases for V and 2 bases for J; bases not matched to a gene: 9. CDR3 size: 17 residues. Germline CDR1 is MNHNS and CDR2 is SASEGT. Here the CDR3 reads CASSEPRTGEINTEAFF. The CDR3 DNA follows: TGTGCCAGCAGTGAACCCCGGACAGGGGAGATTAACACTGAAGCTTTCTTT.

This sequence joins TRBV27 and TRBJ1-5, with a possible D match to TRBD1 (5 bases). Trimming left V 2 bases short and J 1 base short, with 9 bases between. The CDR3 extends over 15 amino acids. CDR1 is MNHEY and CDR2 is SMNVEV in the germline V gene (reference sequence). CDR3 loop: CASSLQGRSNQPQHF. The CDR3 region has the DNA TGTGCCAGCAGTTTACAGGGAAGGAGCAATCAGCCCCAGCATTTT.

This clone was recorded only once. The V and J genes are TRBV27 and TRBJ2-5; D remains unclear. The germline V gene encodes CDR1 MNHEY and CDR2 SMNVEV (reference sequence). The CDR3 extends over 12 amino acids. V was pared by 3 bases and J by 2 bases, with 4 bases between. The CDR3 DNA sequence: TGTGCCAGCAGTTTCCAACAAGAGACCCAGTACTTC. Translation: CASSFQQETQYF.

The chain recombines TRBV7-9 with TRBJ2-5; possible D gene TRBD2, 6 bases. The J call may be mistaken, given a closer DNA end match to TRBJ2-7. This CDR3 contains 13 residues. Germline V gives CDR1 SEHNR, CDR2 FQNEAQ (reference sequence). The DNA for the CDR3 is TGTGCCAGCTTCGGCGGGGCCCCTTACGAGCAGTACTTC. The encoded protein is CASFGGAPYEQYF.

V gene TRBV9 combines with J gene TRBJ2-1, with TRBD2 identical over 7 bases. The trim removed 4 bases at V and 5 bases at J, leaving 12 bases unmatched. This CDR3 has 16 amino acids. Germline-derived CDR1 and CDR2 are SGDLS and YYNGEE. The CDR3 DNA reads as TGTGCCAGCAGCCTCGGTCTGTCCCTAGCGGACAATGAGCAGTTCTTC. It encodes CASSLGLSLADNEQFF.

The chain uses TRBV2 and TRBJ1-4; D is uncertain. The CDR3 extends over 15 amino acids. V was cut by 3 bases and J by 8 bases, with 16 bases left in between. Germline V CDR1 and CDR2: SNHLY, FYNNEI. CDR3 protein: CASSDATGSGEKLFF. CDR3 nucleotide sequence: TGTGCCAGCAGTGATGCTACGGGGTCGGGGGAAAAACTGTTTTTT.

The chain links TRBV10-3 to TRBJ1-4; D unresolved. Trimming pared 3 bases from V and 4 bases from J, leaving 9 bases between. Germline V lookup: CDR1 ENHRY, CDR2 SYGVKD. CDR3 size: 14 residues. The DNA of the CDR3 is TGTGCCATCAGTGAAGCCGGGATTAATGAAAAACTGTTTTTT. This encodes CAISEAGINEKLFF.

The gene calls are TRBV5-8 and TRBJ2-2; 10 bases align to TRBD1. The V segment lost 4 bases and the J segment 5 bases; nucleotides outside the gene matches: 11. The germline gives CDR1 SGHTS, CDR2 YDEGEE. The CDR3 length is 17 residues. The CDR3 region has the DNA TGTGCCAGCAGCCCGCGGACCGGGACAGGGGCAACCGGGGAGCTGTTTTTT. It specifies CASSPRTGTGATGELFF.

As regards this clone: Germline is not matched at one junction end, which may reflect a read error. V and J are TRBV29-1 and TRBJ1-2, with D possibly TRBD1 on 5 matching bases. Germline V gene lookup returns CDR1 SQVTM and CDR2 ANQGSEA. The length of the CDR3 is 14 residues. The CDR3 here is CSVEDRKSNYGYTF. CDR3 DNA: TGCAGCGTAGAAGACAGAAAAAGTAACTATGGCTACACCTTC.